This T cell receptor beta chain appears in the sequencing data of a study of early T cells in non-severe SARS-CoV-2 infection. The overall study: Investigators sequenced bulk RNA drawn from unsorted whole blood, and chains remained unpaired.

Turning to this clonotype: Antigen: not known.

Germline V gene data show CDR1 as MNHEY and CDR2 as SMNVEV (reference sequence). CDR3 length: 16 amino acids. Germline trimming cut 3 bases from V and 0 bases from J; bases unmatched to any gene: 7. As part of library construction, unique molecular identifiers were attached to individual cDNA molecules. TCRdb processed the 5' RACE reads anew with MiXCR; each CDR3 protein has one entry. The table records 80,000 or so distinct CDR3 sequences, approximately 12% of them present only once. Study findings and constraints: Database matching using VDJdb favored anti-spike CD8 responses, with private and CD4 specificities left missing.

The chain links TRBV27 to TRBJ2-7, with 8 bases lining up with TRBD1. The specimen was whole blood. The clonotype was recovered from an adult who was a healthcare worker with PCR-confirmed SARS-CoV-2 infection or an uninfected control (not recorded which). The CDR3 coding sequence is TGTGCCAGCAGTTTCGTTCAGGGGGCCCTCTCCTACGAGCAGTACTTC. Protein product: CASSFVQGALSYEQYF.